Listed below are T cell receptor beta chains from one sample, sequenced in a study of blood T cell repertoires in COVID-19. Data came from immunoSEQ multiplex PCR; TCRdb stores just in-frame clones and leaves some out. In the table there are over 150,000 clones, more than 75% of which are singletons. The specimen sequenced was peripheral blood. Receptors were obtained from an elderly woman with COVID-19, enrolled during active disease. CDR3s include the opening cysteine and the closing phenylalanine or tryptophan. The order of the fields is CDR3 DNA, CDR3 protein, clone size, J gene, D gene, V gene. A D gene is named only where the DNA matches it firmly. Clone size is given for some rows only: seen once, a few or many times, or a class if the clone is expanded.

cdr3_nt: TGCAGTGCTAGTCCGCTGTCAGGGGTTAATAATGAAAAACTGTTTTTT
cdr3_aa: CSASPLSGVNNEKLFF
clone_size: once
j_call: TRBJ1-4
d_call: NA
v_call: TRBV20-1

cdr3_nt: TGTGCCAGCAGCAAAGTTCTAGTCGGTATCGGTGAGCAGTTCTTC
cdr3_aa: CASSKVLVGIGEQFF
clone_size: once
j_call: TRBJ2-1
d_call: NA
v_call: TRBV21-1

cdr3_nt: TGTGCCAGCAGTGAAAGAGGAGTAACGTTTCGGGAGACCCAGTACTTC
cdr3_aa: CASSERGVTFRETQYF
clone_size: NA
j_call: TRBJ2-5
d_call: NA
v_call: TRBV25-1

cdr3_nt: TGTGCCAGCAGCTTCGACAGGATCTTCACCGGGGAGCTGTTTTTT
cdr3_aa: CASSFDRIFTGELFF
clone_size: NA
j_call: TRBJ2-2
d_call: NA
v_call: TRBV7-9

cdr3_nt: TGTGCCAGTAGTAGAATTACAGGGGACAATCAGCCCCAGCATTTT
cdr3_aa: CASSRITGDNQPQHF
clone_size: NA
j_call: TRBJ1-5
d_call: TRBD1
v_call: TRBV19

cdr3_nt: TGCGCCAGCAGCCAAGGGAACAGGGGCGAGGGGGCTTTCTTT
cdr3_aa: CASSQGNRGEGAFF
clone_size: NA
j_call: TRBJ1-1
d_call: TRBD1
v_call: TRBV4-3

cdr3_nt: TGTGCCAGTAGTAATACAGCGGGAATCCAAGATACGCAGTATTTT
cdr3_aa: CASSNTAGIQDTQYF
clone_size: NA
j_call: TRBJ2-3
d_call: TRBD2
v_call: TRBV19

cdr3_nt: TGTGCCAGCAGTGAATTCAGGGGGCCGCCCTTC
cdr3_aa: CASSEFRGPPF
clone_size: NA
j_call: TRBJ1-2
d_call: TRBD1
v_call: TRBV2

cdr3_nt: TGTGCCAGCAGTGAATTTTCTAGCGGGAGAATGGACACCGGGGAGCTGTTTTTT
cdr3_aa: CASSEFSSGRMDTGELFF
clone_size: once
j_call: TRBJ2-2
d_call: TRBD2
v_call: TRBV25-1

cdr3_nt: TGTGCCAGCAGCGTAGGACAGGGGGCTTCCGGGGAGCTGTTTTTT
cdr3_aa: CASSVGQGASGELFF
clone_size: once
j_call: TRBJ2-2
d_call: TRBD1
v_call: TRBV9

cdr3_nt: TGTGCCAGCAGCCACCGTCGGGAAGAAAGGCCCCAGCATTTT
cdr3_aa: CASSHRREERPQHF
clone_size: NA
j_call: TRBJ1-5
d_call: NA
v_call: TRBV7-8

cdr3_nt: TGTGCCAGCAGCCTTGCAGACTATGGCTACACCTTC
cdr3_aa: CASSLADYGYTF
clone_size: once
j_call: TRBJ1-2
d_call: NA
v_call: TRBV3-1/TRBV3-2

cdr3_nt: TGTGCCAGCAGCCTGACTCTAACACCTTATGGCTACACCTTC
cdr3_aa: CASSLTLTPYGYTF
clone_size: NA
j_call: TRBJ1-2
d_call: NA
v_call: TRBV14

cdr3_nt: TGTGCCAGCAGCTTGGCCCGTGTTGAGCAGTTCTTC
cdr3_aa: CASSLARVEQFF
clone_size: NA
j_call: TRBJ2-1
d_call: NA
v_call: TRBV5-8

cdr3_nt: TGTGCCAGCAGTTCGTGGGACACCTCCTACGAGCAGTACTTC
cdr3_aa: CASSSWDTSYEQYF
clone_size: NA
j_call: TRBJ2-7
d_call: NA
v_call: TRBV28

cdr3_nt: TGTGCCAGCAGTCCGACCCCGGGGACTAGCGGAACTAGCTCCTACGAGCAGTACTTC
cdr3_aa: CASSPTPGTSGTSSYEQYF
clone_size: NA
j_call: TRBJ2-7
d_call: TRBD2
v_call: TRBV6-2/TRBV6-3

cdr3_nt: TGTGCCAGCAGCTTGGGACAGGGATTTGGCTACACCTTC
cdr3_aa: CASSLGQGFGYTF
clone_size: NA
j_call: TRBJ1-2
d_call: TRBD1
v_call: TRBV7-8

cdr3_nt: TGTGCCAGCATGAGGGGCACAGATACGCAGTATTTT
cdr3_aa: CASMRGTDTQYF
clone_size: NA
j_call: TRBJ2-3
d_call: NA
v_call: TRBV2

cdr3_nt: TGTGCCTCCTGGGTGGAGGAAAGCTCTGGAAACACCATATATTTT
cdr3_aa: CASWVEESSGNTIYF
clone_size: NA
j_call: TRBJ1-3
d_call: NA
v_call: TRBV10-3